This T cell receptor (beta chain) was obtained from a study of cytomegalovirus exposure and HLA in healthy donors (dated by TCRdb to the late 2010s). As for the study more broadly: An earlier analysis of a few hundred of the donors reported under 300 Gb of sequence data and 117 million unique TCR beta sequences obtained from about 179 million T cells. An early release covering roughly 600 HLA-typed donors comprised 250 to 350 gigabases of sequencing data and around 85 million unique TCR sequences. The genetic ancestry cluster associated with self-reported Caucasian donors included 81% of the 300 to 450 genotyped donors. The study aimed to test whether cataloging public T cell receptors could reveal signatures of past pathogen exposure. The study used immunosequencing to profile the T cell repertoires of approximately 630 subjects and linked those repertoires to cytomegalovirus serostatus. Besides the first cohort of around 700 subjects, a separate validation cohort made up of 120 different subjects was used. The study combined high-throughput TCR immunosequencing, statistical association of individual TCRs with disease status, and machine learning to predict cytomegalovirus infection status. A later analysis re-analyzed previously published TCR beta repertoires from 600 to 850 donors and added high-resolution HLA genotyping to study TCR occurrence patterns. Rather than using new phenotypic data, the later analysis identified candidate immune exposures from TCR beta sequences and from how often those sequences occurred across donors. An earlier analysis of around 580 of the donors used high-throughput TCR beta sequencing to judge whether each TCR beta V gene segment behaved as functional or pseudogenic. Donor age, sex, ethnicity and CMV serostatus were compiled alongside the repertoire data. A later genetic analysis took genome-wide SNP genotypes for about three fifths of the 666 donors and used that subset as a discovery cohort. All discovery cohort repertoires had been generated on a single sequencing platform. Both class I and class II loci were covered by HLA typing, at four-digit resolution. Typing coverage varied by locus: roughly 629-640 donors for A, B, C, DRB1 and DQB1; roughly 500 for DQA1; about 600 for DPA1; 400 to 480 for DPB1. Because of strong linkage in the cohort, four or five DR-DQ haplotypes were treated as single units for association and clustering. On average, about 240,000 unique TCR beta nucleotide sequences were sequenced per donor among some 430 genotyped donors of the cohort, with about 17% of those sequences being non-productive.

CDR1 is given as SEHNR and CDR2 as FQNEAQ, both from the germline V gene (reference sequence). Including the terminal cysteine and phenylalanine, the CDR3 comprises 16 residues. The read is trimmed to its CDR3 DNA, 48 bases read in frame from base 1. The cohort comprised 550 to 700 healthy bone marrow donors. At the time of sampling, every cohort member was nominally healthy, though immune exposures that went unrecorded were likely present. The donor was CMV seropositive and was included in the group of 290 or so seropositive cohort members. A peripheral blood sample was collected from each donor, and TCR beta sequencing was performed on peripheral blood mononuclear cells. Genomic DNA was extracted from the blood cell samples with the Qiagen DNeasy Blood Extraction Kit. With respect to this clone: No cognate antigen has been identified for it. Relative to the germline gene, one junction end is altered; a read error may explain this.

Results and caveats for the whole study, not just this receptor: The cohort was sequenced for TCR beta chains only, and without alpha or paired-chain data the features that could be detected were limited. Correlated functional status among segregating V segments might be attributable to linkage disequilibrium, but an unknown experimental factor could not be ruled out. A group of highly shared sequence variants was considered likely to be a technical artifact of the sequencing pipeline. The classifier was reported to diagnose cytomegalovirus status with high specificity and sensitivity in both the original and validation cohorts. A later genetic analysis associated a missense DCLRE1C variant with V-gene and J-gene trimming of TCR beta chains, and an independent cohort replicated the association. For the cohort, immune exposure information was limited to CMV serostatus. In a later analysis, HLA-associated TCR beta chains were found to be more clonally expanded and to have lower generation probabilities than equally common non-associated chains. In an earlier analysis of about 540 of the donors, most TCR beta V segments were observed in productive rearrangements about 87% or about 30% of the time, broadly matching IMGT annotations. A further reported finding was that TCR beta sequences accurately predicted the HLA-A and HLA-B alleles for most subjects in the first cohort. A later analysis found that TCR association rates varied across HLA loci, with DRB1 alleles showing the most associated TCRs and HLA-C alleles the fewest. A later analysis found that most CMV-associated TCR beta chains appeared HLA-restricted, with HLA associations seemingly driven largely by CMV exposure. According to a later analysis, parvovirus B19, influenza, CMV and Epstein-Barr virus appeared linked to several top co-occurrence clusters. In vitro tests confirmed that a few of the cytomegalovirus-associated TCR beta chains recognize cytomegalovirus antigens. Presence/absence analyses assumed roughly uniform sequencing depth across donors, an assumption that may not hold. A later genetic analysis reported fewer N-insertions in productive TCRs among donors in an Asian-associated ancestry cluster than the roughly 700-donor mean. Some IMGT-functional V segments, including TRBV6-2 and TRBV6-3, could not be told apart with the 87-base-pair reads, so those segments were excluded. Most TCR sequences were observed very rarely across donors, whereas some public TCRs were present in many individuals. It was suggested by the authors that the approach could potentially be generalized to other disease states and immunological phenotypes. Assigning TCR associations to individual alleles was difficult when HLA alleles, especially DR and DQ, strongly co-occurred. The study listed 150 to 200 TCR beta chains as associated with cytomegalovirus. Because counts were too low, seventeen rarely observed V segments, including chromosome 9 orphons, were left out of the earlier analysis of some 640 of the donors. HLA typing was unavailable for some donors at each locus, so association tests used only the typed subset. At a false discovery rate of 0.05, a later analysis linked around 15,000 TCR beta sequences to specific HLA alleles.

Library preparation was by the immunoSEQ multiplex PCR assay. For the multiplex PCR, a mixture combining 60 forward primers for TCR Vbeta segments and 13 reverse primers for TCR Jbeta segments was used. Amplification of the CDR3 region of rearranged TCR beta genes was performed with a multiplex PCR assay on genomic DNA. The amplified TCR beta libraries were sequenced on the Illumina HiSeq System as 87-base-pair reads. From the authors' description of their analysis: A later analysis counted some 80 million unique TCR beta chains across the approximately 700 repertoires, and some 11 million of these chains were shared by at least two donors. A nearest-neighbor algorithm error-corrected the raw reads and collapsed the reads into unique sequences, merging closely related sequences to remove PCR and sequencing errors. Alignment of CDR3 sequences to IMGT reference sequences was used to assign V, D and J gene segments. For a sequence to be retained, at least a six-nucleotide match to both a V gene segment and a J gene segment was required. Rearrangements were called productive when the CDR3 lacked stop codons and stayed in frame with V and J; all others were non-productive. CDR3 was defined by IMGT convention, running from the second conserved V-encoded cysteine to the conserved J-encoded phenylalanine. The earlier analysis of about 610 of the donors excluded sequences that lacked an unambiguous match to a single V gene segment. In an earlier analysis of 587 of the donors, V segments were called functional above 56.7% productive rearrangements and were called segregating when the between-donor standard deviation exceeded 5%. A statistical classification framework was built for diagnosing cytomegalovirus status from the catalog of TCR beta chain sequences. In a later analysis, TCR nucleotide sequences were compared against IMGT/GENE-DB human TR gene sequences so that V and J genes could be assigned. The TCRdist pipeline was used in a later analysis to assign CDR3 sequences and most-parsimonious VDJ recombination scenarios. In a later analysis, each TCR beta chain was defined by its CDR3 amino acid sequence together with its V-gene family, and reads without a unique V-gene family were excluded. To address suspected cross-contamination and a sequencing artifact, a later analysis removed a few hundred highly shared, low-generation-probability nucleotide sequences. In a later analysis, a clonal expansion index for each public chain was calculated from normalized within-repertoire ranks of inferred template counts. In a later analysis, generation probabilities were computed with a VDJ recombination model fitted to out-of-frame rearrangements, and the resulting probabilities were checked against IGoR. Hypergeometric tests were used in a later analysis to score TCR-TCR, TCR-HLA and TCR-CMV co-occurrence, with a repertoire-size bias correction applied to the TCR pairs. In a later analysis, false discovery rates were estimated by permuting HLA or CMV assignments 20 times. In a later analysis, co-occurring TCRs were grouped using DBSCAN, and TCRdist sequence similarity was added for clustering within HLA-allele-positive subsets. For co-occurrence clustering, repertoires with fewer than 30,000 or more than 120,000 public chains were excluded, along with 4 to 6 repertoires with anomalous nucleotide sharing. TCRdb took this table from immuneACCESS and kept in-frame rearrangements with V and J called. Such tables lack part of the clones; where checked against another copy, unresolved V genes explain under half of the gap, and the rest is unexplained. V and J calls and clone size are given by that table; D and trimming were obtained from the DNA. This sample lists just over 150,000 clones; less than 85% were detected once. Of the sample, under 8% is held by the ten largest clones.

Material for sequencing was PBMCs. The sequence is built from TRBV7-9 and TRBJ2-2, with no reliable assignment of the D segment. The source of this sequence is a woman between 45 and 65 years old in good health and CMV-seropositive. The CDR3: CSSSLWAVGDAGELFF. The DNA reads as follows: TGTTCCAGCAGCCTCTGGGCCGTAGGTGACGCCGGGGAGCTGTTTTTT.